Below, 6 T cell receptor beta chains from the same sample are listed, as sequenced in a study of cytomegalovirus exposure and HLA in healthy donors. PCR employed 60 Vbeta and 13 Jbeta primers. Produced via immunoSEQ multiplex PCR; TCRdb's table is partial and in-frame only. The sample holds around 200,000 clones, around three quarters seen once. The sequenced material came from PBMCs. Every receptor here comes from a man in his thirties or forties in good health and CMV-seronegative.

V is TRBV15 and J is TRBJ2-1; no clear D gene. CDR1 is LNHNV and CDR2 is YYDKDF in the germline V gene (reference sequence). Trimming removed 3 bases at V and 9 bases at J, with 15 bases between. The CDR3 has 14 amino acids. DNA for the CDR3: TGTGCCACCAGCAGGGATCAGGATATAGGTGAGCAGTTCTTC. This encodes CATSRDQDIGEQFF.

There are a few counts of this clone. The rearrangement links TRBV6-6 to TRBJ2-3, with TRBD2 identical over 7 bases. The CDR3 has 15 residues. CDR1 MNHNY and CDR2 SVGAGI come from the germline V gene (reference sequence). Trimming cost V 6 bases and J 2 bases; bases outside gene matches: 8. The CDR3 reads CASRGTSEVTDTQYF. The CDR3 nucleotides read TGTGCCAGCAGAGGAACTAGCGAGGTCACAGATACGCAGTATTTT.

This clone was seen a handful of times. The V gene is TRBV29-1, the J gene TRBJ2-1; 7 bases match TRBD2. The CDR3 runs to 16 residues. V shed 6 bases, J shed 6 bases, and the junction held 17 bases outside the gene matches. The germline CDR1 and CDR2 sequences are SQVTM and ANQGSEA. The CDR3 nucleotides read TGCAGCGTCCTCCCTCTAGCCGGGACTAATTTCAATGAGCAGTTCTTC. Protein sequence: CSVLPLAGTNFNEQFF.

The J gene is TRBJ1-6, the V gene TRBV28; D remains unclear. V was cut by 7 bases and J by 4 bases, with 11 bases left in between. CDR3 length equals 14 residues. Germline V gives CDR1 MDHEN, CDR2 SYDVKM. CDR3 residues: CASIPTGYNSPLHF. CDR3 DNA: TGTGCCAGCATCCCGACTGGGTATAATTCACCCCTCCACTTT.

The J gene is TRBJ2-7, the V gene TRBV29-1, with 8 bases lining up with TRBD1. Germline V gene sequence: CDR1 SQVTM, CDR2 ANQGSEA. J lost 2 bases, V lost 4 bases, and 4 bases had no gene match. The CDR3 consists of 13 residues. CDR3 sequence reads: CSVGTGLAYEQYF. DNA for the CDR3: TGCAGCGTTGGGACAGGGCTCGCCTACGAGCAGTACTTC.

The V and J genes are TRBV6-7 and TRBJ1-3, with 10 bases identical to TRBD1. TRBV6-7 is filed as an ORF, its function uncertain. V lost 4 bases to trimming and J lost 1 base; unmatched junction nucleotides: 7. The length of the CDR3 is 17 residues. The CDR3, as DNA: TGTGCCAGCAGTTTCGGGACAGGGGTTTTATCTGGAAACACCATATATTTT. Translating it yields CASSFGTGVLSGNTIYF.